What follows are 10 T cell receptor beta chains derived from one specimen sequenced in a study of CD8+ T cells in alopecia areata. Sequencing relied on a cDNA template that was reverse transcribed from extracted RNA. Data came from immunoSEQ multiplex PCR; TCRdb stores just in-frame clones and leaves some out. The sample carries 65,000 to 75,000 clones, about half recorded once. Material: CD8+ T cells sorted from blood, obtained at week 0. Receptors were obtained from a human donor with alopecia areata.

The CDR3 sequence is CASSLSSGNYEQYF. As DNA, the CDR3 is TGTGCCAGCAGCTTATCTAGCGGGAACTACGAGCAGTACTTC. This chain uses TRBV11-1 with TRBJ2-7, with 9 positions matching TRBD2. V lost 2 bases to trimming and J lost 3 bases; unmatched junction nucleotides: 2. The V gene's germline CDR1 is SGHAT and CDR2 FQDESV (reference sequence). The CDR3 covers 14 residues.

Only a few counts were recorded for this clone. The rearrangement joins TRBV30 to TRBJ2-3; D may be TRBD1 (8 bases). V was trimmed by 2 bases and J by 6 bases, leaving 15 bases between them. CDR1 and CDR2 from the germline V gene are GTSNPN and SVGIG (reference sequence). The CDR3 totals 14 residues. The CDR3 here is CAWSPGQGGDTQYF. CDR3 DNA: TGTGCCTGGAGTCCCGGACAGGGAGGGGATACGCAGTATTTT.

V gene TRBV27 combines with J gene TRBJ2-3, with D possibly being TRBD1 (5 bases). CDR1 is MNHEY and CDR2 is SMNVEV in the germline V gene (reference sequence). This CDR3 spans 13 amino acids. The V and J ends lost 2 bases and 4 bases respectively, with 7 bases between them. This chain's CDR3 is CASSLARADTQYF. DNA for the CDR3: TGTGCCAGCAGTTTAGCCAGGGCAGATACGCAGTATTTT.

The V and J genes are TRBV6-5 and TRBJ2-1; D not resolved. Trimming took off 6 bases at V and 15 bases at J, with 18 bases between the two ends. Looked up from germline, CDR1 is MNHEY and CDR2 is SVGAGI. This CDR3 spans 12 amino acids. The chain's CDR3 is CASRDGWRSWFF. CDR3 in DNA: TGTGCCAGCAGGGACGGCTGGCGGTCGTGGTTCTTC.

This clone was seen more than once but under ten times. This rearrangement joins TRBV29-1 to TRBJ2-7, with TRBD1 matching over 8 bases. The ends lost 6 bases at V and 0 bases at J; junction bases unmatched: 13. Germline lookup yields CDR1 SQVTM and CDR2 ANQGSEA. CDR3 length equals 16 residues. CDR3 in amino acids: CSVAGSPDRGSYEQYF. Written as DNA, the CDR3 is TGCAGCGTGGCTGGATCCCCCGACAGGGGCTCCTACGAGCAGTACTTC.

The gene calls are TRBV6-5 and TRBJ2-1; 7 bases are shared with TRBD2. The germline V gene has CDR1 MNHEY and CDR2 SVGAGI. The CDR3 has 14 amino acids. Trimming took 4 bases from V and 8 from J; bases not matched to a gene: 8. CDR3 nucleotide sequence: TGTGCCAGCAGTTCCGCGGGAGAGTCCGATGAGCAGTTCTTC. Its translation: CASSSAGESDEQFF.

V and J are TRBV11-2 and TRBJ2-4, with 7 bases aligning to TRBD1. V was pared by 5 bases and J by 6 bases, with 4 bases of the junction left unmatched. The CDR3 runs to 13 residues. The germline V gene has CDR1 SGHAT and CDR2 FQNNGV. This chain's CDR3 is CASSMTGSNIQYF. CDR3 nucleotides: TGTGCCAGCAGCATGACAGGGTCAAACATTCAGTACTTC.

The J gene is TRBJ1-2, the V gene TRBV5-1; D remains unclear. Germline V gene lookup returns CDR1 SGHRS and CDR2 YFSETQ. Trimming shortened V by 5 bases and J by 5 bases, and 13 bases separated the two germline ends. The CDR3 spans 13 residues. The CDR3: CASSPDPSYGYTF. As DNA, the CDR3 is TGCGCCAGCAGTCCGGATCCTAGTTATGGCTACACCTTC.

This chain links TRBV7-9 with TRBJ1-2; TRBD1 matches at 8 bases. V gave up 1 base and J gave up 5 bases; unmatched junction bases: 9. The CDR3 runs to 16 residues. Germline V gives CDR1 SEHNR, CDR2 FQNEAQ (reference sequence). The CDR3 nucleotides are TGTGCCAGCAGCTTAGGACTGACAGGGGAACTTTATGGCTACACCTTC. Amino acids: CASSLGLTGELYGYTF.

This clone was seen only a few times. This chain links TRBV21-1 with TRBJ2-6; the listed D gene, TRBD2, was not tested against the DNA. TRBV21-1 counts as a pseudogene. CDR3 size: 21 residues. CDR3 region: CASCPTDGLAVPRGGANVLTF. CDR3 nucleotide sequence: TGTGCCAGCTGCCCGACAGACGGACTAGCGGTCCCTCGAGGGGGGGCCAACGTCCTGACTTTC.